This T cell receptor beta chain was found in a study of cytomegalovirus exposure and HLA in healthy donors. Across the study: A prior study identified 90 million to 120 million unique TCR beta sequences from some 200 million T cells. General observations from the study: The study reported that TCR beta sequences accurately predicted HLA-A and HLA-B alleles in most subjects. Across all donors, roughly uniform sequencing depth was an assumption of the presence/absence analyses.

The primer mix had 60 Vbeta and 13 Jbeta primers. Original methodology: There were about 80 million unique TCR beta chains by a later count, and about 12 million of them were shared. Measured with immunoSEQ multiplex PCR; TCRdb has only the in-frame clones, and not every one. From that table come the V and J calls and clone size; the DNA was used to work out D and trimming. The table lists about 190,000 clones, roughly 80% of them singletons, with 1.6% in the top ten. V lost 0 bases, J lost 2 bases, and 8 bases lay in between. The V gene's germline CDR1 is SGHKS and CDR2 YYEKEE (reference sequence). This CDR3 spans 14 amino acids. About this clone itself: Its antigen remains unidentified.

This receptor was taken from a young woman in good health and CMV-seronegative. The sample was PBMCs. This chain connects TRBV5-5 to TRBJ1-2; D unresolved. The CDR3 sequence is CASSLDTGNYGYTF. The DNA for the CDR3 is TGTGCCAGCAGCTTGGATACCGGGAACTATGGCTACACCTTC.